The 9 T cell receptor beta chains reported below all come from one sample, sequenced in a study of blood T cell repertoires in COVID-19. The repertoire was sequenced with immunoSEQ multiplex PCR; TCRdb's copy has only in-frame clones and lacks some. The sample shows approximately 290,000 clones, 70% to 90% of them seen only once. The sample taken for sequencing was peripheral blood. The origin of the receptors is a human donor with COVID-19, enrolled during active disease. The donor label of this sample is uncertain.

The rearrangement uses TRBV23-1 and TRBJ2-3, with 7 bases fitting TRBD1. TRBV23-1 falls under the ORF class, with uncertain function. The CDR3 loop spans 19 amino acids. V trimming: 5 bases; J trimming: 1 base; junction bases outside the gene matches: 18. CDR3 loop: CASSFNLGTANYCTDTQYF. CDR3 nucleotide sequence: TGCGCCAGCAGTTTCAATTTAGGGACAGCTAATTACTGCACAGATACGCAGTATTTT.

The chain couples TRBV6-5 to TRBJ1-1; D possibly corresponds to TRBD1 (5 bases). With 2 bases removed from V and 3 bases from J, the gap between germline ends came to 10 bases. The CDR3 consists of 14 residues. Germline CDR1 and CDR2: MNHEY and SVGAGI. CDR3 DNA: TGTGCCAGCAGTTACGCGGGACGGTACACTGAAGCTTTCTTT. Its protein product is CASSYAGRYTEAFF.

In DNA, the CDR3 is TGCGCCAGCAGCTTGGATGGGGCGGGAGGACAAGAGACCCAGTACTTC. As protein: CASSLDGAGGQETQYF. This chain uses TRBV5-1 with TRBJ2-5; 8 bases fit TRBD2. V lost 0 bases and J lost 2; bases outside the gene matches: 6. Germline lookup yields CDR1 SGHRS and CDR2 YFSETQ. This CDR3 spans 16 amino acids.

This clone was observed a handful of times. The V and J genes are TRBV9 and TRBJ2-3, with TRBD1 as a possible D gene (6 bases). The CDR3 consists of 16 residues. Trimming pared 2 bases from V and 2 bases from J, leaving 15 bases between. Germline loops: CDR1 SGDLS, CDR2 YYNGEE. The CDR3, as DNA: TGTGCCAGCAGCGTCCACAGGGACCTCACCACAGATACGCAGTATTTT. Translating it yields CASSVHRDLTTDTQYF.

This clone was picked up one time. The chain employs TRBV29-1 and TRBJ2-4; 10 nucleotides line up with TRBD2. The CDR3 contains 15 residues. Unmatched junction bases numbered 4, after V lost 4 bases and J lost 1 base. Germline V gene data show CDR1 as SQVTM and CDR2 as ANQGSEA. DNA of the CDR3: TGCAGCGTTGGTGGGACTAGCGAGGCCAAAAACATTCAGTACTTC. This encodes CSVGGTSEAKNIQYF.

The chain is built from TRBV7-2 and TRBJ2-1, with TRBD2 matching 7 bases. Losses at the gene ends were 0 bases for V and 2 bases for J; bases not matched to a gene: 4. CDR3 length: 16 residues. Germline values: CDR1 SGHTA, CDR2 FQGNSA. The CDR3 DNA follows: TGTGCCAGCAGCTTAGCCGCTAGCGGTCCCTACAATGAGCAGTTCTTC. The encoded protein is CASSLAASGPYNEQFF.

V is TRBV5-1 and J is TRBJ1-2; D is perhaps TRBD1 (6 bases). CDR3 length: 15 residues. Germline loops: CDR1 SGHRS, CDR2 YFSETQ. V lost 0 bases and J lost 4, with 13 bases in between. The CDR3 sequence is CASSLAEGGAYGYTF. In DNA form, the CDR3 reads TGCGCCAGCAGCTTGGCCGAAGGGGGGGCCTATGGCTACACCTTC.

A word on this clone: Other DNA sequences of this sample code for an identical CDR3. The chain links TRBV19 to TRBJ1-5; the match to TRBD1 covers 7 bases. Germline V gene data show CDR1 as LNHDA and CDR2 as SQIVND (reference sequence). With V trimmed by 5 bases and J by 4 bases, 2 bases remained unmatched. The CDR3 runs to 13 residues. DNA for the CDR3: TGTGCCAGTAGTGTACAGGGGAATCAGCCCCAGCATTTT. Its translation: CASSVQGNQPQHF.

The CDR3 spells CASSSSPGWDSNYGYTF. CDR3 nucleotide sequence: TGTGCCAGCAGCTCCTCCCCCGGGTGGGACAGTAATTATGGCTACACCTTC. The genes are TRBV7-2 and TRBJ1-2; 7 nucleotides match TRBD1. V gave up 4 bases and J gave up 5 bases; unmatched junction bases: 16. CDR1 SGHTA and CDR2 FQGNSA come from the germline V gene. The CDR3 runs 17 residues.